The T cell receptor (beta chain) under discussion was sequenced for a study of response to subunit inactivated influenza vaccine. Regarding this clonotype: No antigen is known for it.

Germline assignment: CDR1 KGHSH and CDR2 LQKENI. The CDR3 contains 21 residues. Trimming left V 0 bases short and J 3 bases short, with 29 bases between. TCRdb re-derived calls from the RT-PCR reads in MiXCR, one entry per CDR3 protein. The sample records approximately 200,000 distinct CDR3 sequences, about an eighth being singletons. Notes on the study in general: New T cells are recruited in small numbers by each seasonal influenza vaccination, according to the authors' suggestion.

The V gene is TRBV18, the J gene TRBJ2-5, with D perhaps TRBD1 or TRBD2 (5 bases each). The clonotype comes from a man aged 45 to 65 who received an inactivated influenza vaccine. Sequenced here: CD8+ T cells sorted from PBMCs, sampled about 5 days after vaccination. CDR3 in amino acids: CASSPPGIQGLEVPPKETQYF. CDR3 coding DNA: TGTGCCAGCTCACCACCGGGTATCCAGGGTTTGGAGGTACCCCCGAAAGAGACCCAGTACTTC.